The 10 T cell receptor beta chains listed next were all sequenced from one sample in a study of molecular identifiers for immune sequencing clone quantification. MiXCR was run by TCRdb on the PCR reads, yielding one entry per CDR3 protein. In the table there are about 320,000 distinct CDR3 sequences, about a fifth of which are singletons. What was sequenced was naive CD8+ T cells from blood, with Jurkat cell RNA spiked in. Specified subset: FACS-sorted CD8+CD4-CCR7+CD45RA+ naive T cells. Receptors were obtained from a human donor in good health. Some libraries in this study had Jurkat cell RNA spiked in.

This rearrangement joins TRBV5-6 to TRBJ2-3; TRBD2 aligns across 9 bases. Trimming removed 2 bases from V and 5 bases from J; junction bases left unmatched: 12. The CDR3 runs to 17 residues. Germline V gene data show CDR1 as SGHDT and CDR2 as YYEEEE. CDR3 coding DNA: TGTGCCAGCAGCTTTATTGCTAGCGGGACGTTCGGAGATACGCAGTATTTT. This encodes CASSFIASGTFGDTQYF.

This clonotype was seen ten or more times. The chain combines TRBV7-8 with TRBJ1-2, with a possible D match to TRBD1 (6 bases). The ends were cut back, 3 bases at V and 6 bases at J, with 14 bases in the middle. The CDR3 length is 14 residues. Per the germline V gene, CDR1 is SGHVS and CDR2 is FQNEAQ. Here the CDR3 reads CASSFSVTGDGYTF. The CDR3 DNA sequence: TGTGCCAGCAGCTTTTCTGTGACAGGAGATGGCTACACCTTC.

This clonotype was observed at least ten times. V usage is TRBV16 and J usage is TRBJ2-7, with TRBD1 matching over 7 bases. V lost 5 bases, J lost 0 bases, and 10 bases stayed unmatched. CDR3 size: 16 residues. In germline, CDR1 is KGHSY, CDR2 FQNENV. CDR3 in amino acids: CASSTLTGAGSYEQYF. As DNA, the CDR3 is TGTGCCAGCAGCACACTCACAGGGGCGGGCTCCTACGAGCAGTACTTC.

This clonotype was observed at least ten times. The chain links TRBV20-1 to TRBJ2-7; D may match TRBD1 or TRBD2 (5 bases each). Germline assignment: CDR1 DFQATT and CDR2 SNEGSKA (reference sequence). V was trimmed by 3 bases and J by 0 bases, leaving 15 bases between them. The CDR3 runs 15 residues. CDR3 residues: CSARAGTNPSYEQYF. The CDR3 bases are TGCAGTGCTAGGGCCGGGACGAATCCCTCCTACGAGCAGTACTTC.

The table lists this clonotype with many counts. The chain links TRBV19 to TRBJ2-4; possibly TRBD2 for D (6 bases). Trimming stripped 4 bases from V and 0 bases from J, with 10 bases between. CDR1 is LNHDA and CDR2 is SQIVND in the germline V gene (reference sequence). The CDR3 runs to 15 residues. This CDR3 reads CASSNWEEAKNIQYF. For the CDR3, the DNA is TGTGCCAGTAGTAACTGGGAGGAAGCCAAAAACATTCAGTACTTC.

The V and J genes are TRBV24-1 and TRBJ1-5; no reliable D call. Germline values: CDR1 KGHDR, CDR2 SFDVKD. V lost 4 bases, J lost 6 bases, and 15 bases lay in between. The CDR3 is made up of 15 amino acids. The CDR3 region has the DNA TGTGCCACCAGTGAGGGCACGAGCTGGGGTCAGCCCCAGCATTTT. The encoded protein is CATSEGTSWGQPQHF.

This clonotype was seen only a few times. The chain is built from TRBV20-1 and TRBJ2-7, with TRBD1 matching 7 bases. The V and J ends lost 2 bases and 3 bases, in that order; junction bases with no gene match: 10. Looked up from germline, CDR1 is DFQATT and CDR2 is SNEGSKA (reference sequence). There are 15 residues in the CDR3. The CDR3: CSARSRGQEIYEQYF. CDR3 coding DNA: TGCAGTGCTAGATCTAGGGGGCAGGAGATCTACGAGCAGTACTTC.

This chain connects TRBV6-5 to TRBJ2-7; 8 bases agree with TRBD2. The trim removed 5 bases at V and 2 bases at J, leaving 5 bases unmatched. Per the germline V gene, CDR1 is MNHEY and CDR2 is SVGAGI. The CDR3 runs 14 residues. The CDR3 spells CASSTRGGAYEQYF. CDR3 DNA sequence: TGTGCCAGCAGTACCCGGGGGGGGGCCTACGAGCAGTACTTC.

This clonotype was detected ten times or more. The CDR3 region is CASSHGQVRAMNTEAFF. For the CDR3, the DNA is TGTGCCAGCAGTCACGGACAGGTCCGGGCGATGAACACTGAAGCTTTCTTT. This sequence joins TRBV6-5 and TRBJ1-1; 7 bases line up with TRBD1. Per the germline V gene, CDR1 is MNHEY and CDR2 is SVGAGI. The CDR3 runs to 17 residues. The junction had 12 bases not matched to a gene; V was cut back by 5 bases and J by 0 bases.

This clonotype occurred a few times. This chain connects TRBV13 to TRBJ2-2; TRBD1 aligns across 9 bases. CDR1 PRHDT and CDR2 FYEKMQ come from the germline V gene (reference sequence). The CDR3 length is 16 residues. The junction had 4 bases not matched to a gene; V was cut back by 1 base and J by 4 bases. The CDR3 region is CASSLVDRGITGELFF. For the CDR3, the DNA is TGTGCCAGCAGCTTAGTTGACAGGGGGATCACCGGGGAGCTGTTTTTT.